The 10 T cell receptor beta chains below come from one sample, sequenced in a study of cytomegalovirus exposure and HLA in healthy donors. The PCR contained 60 Vbeta and 13 Jbeta primers. Profiled with immunoSEQ multiplex PCR; TCRdb holds only in-frame clones, not every one. This table has around 110,000 clones, around 77% appearing once. Sequences were obtained from PBMCs. Receptors were obtained from a male donor in good health and CMV-seronegative.

The chain has TRBV11-2 and TRBJ2-3; D is ambiguous. Germline V lookup: CDR1 SGHAT, CDR2 FQNNGV. The CDR3 totals 14 residues. V was clipped by 4 bases and J by 6 bases, with 14 bases between them. The CDR3 DNA reads as TGTGCCAGCAGCTCCCTGACTGTTGTGGATACGCAGTATTTT. Translation gives CASSSLTVVDTQYF.

The chain couples TRBV5-1 to TRBJ2-6; TRBD1 matches 7 bases. This CDR3 region has 18 residues. The V gene end was trimmed by 7 bases and the J gene end by 0 bases; junction bases not matched to a gene: 13. Germline assignment: CDR1 SGHRS and CDR2 YFSETQ. The CDR3 here is CASRQGMTVVSGANVLTF. CDR3 DNA sequence: TGCGCCAGCCGACAGGGAATGACGGTGGTCTCTGGGGCCAACGTCCTGACTTTC.

This rearrangement joins TRBV18 to TRBJ1-2; unclear D gene. The CDR3 is 16 residues long. Germline V gene sequence: CDR1 KGHSH, CDR2 LQKENI. Between the trimmed V and J ends, which lost 2 bases and 5 bases, there was a span of 18 bases. The CDR3 protein is CASSPSTGGGMYGYTF. The DNA of the CDR3 is TGTGCCAGCTCACCAAGTACGGGCGGAGGAATGTATGGCTACACCTTC.

The V call is TRBV4-1, the J call TRBJ1-2, with a tentative D call TRBD1 (5 bases). This CDR3 spans 11 amino acids. V lost 6 bases to trimming and J lost 5 bases, with 7 bases between them. Germline V lookup: CDR1 MGHRA, CDR2 YSYEKL. CDR3 sequence reads: CASRAGYGYTF. For the CDR3, the DNA is TGCGCCAGCAGGGCAGGGTATGGCTACACCTTC.

The V gene is TRBV27, the J gene TRBJ1-1; 10 bases are shared with TRBD1. The CDR3 has 15 residues. V gave up 0 bases and J gave up 5 bases; unmatched junction bases: 3. Germline V gives CDR1 MNHEY, CDR2 SMNVEV (reference sequence). CDR3 protein: CASSLSKGQGTEAFF. In DNA, the CDR3 is TGTGCCAGCAGTTTATCGAAGGGACAGGGGACTGAAGCTTTCTTT.

A few counts support this clone. The chain joins TRBV6-5 to TRBJ2-5; D is unresolved. V was pared by 6 bases and J by 1 base, with 12 bases between. This CDR3 contains 14 residues. CDR1 and CDR2 from the germline V gene are MNHEY and SVGAGI. For the CDR3, the DNA is TGTGCCAGCAGGGAGCGAGTACTCCAAGAGACCCAGTACTTC. This codes for CASRERVLQETQYF.

This sequence joins TRBV4-2 and TRBJ2-2; D is possibly TRBD2 (5 bases). CDR1 is LGHNA, CDR2 YNFKEQ, per germline. This CDR3 region has 16 residues. Trimming cost V 0 bases and J 0 bases, with 8 bases left between them. In DNA form, the CDR3 reads TGTGCCAGCAGCCAAGAAAAGGGAGCGAACACCGGGGAGCTGTTTTTT. It encodes CASSQEKGANTGELFF.

V is TRBV19 and J is TRBJ1-1; D remains unclear. The CDR3 runs 14 residues. Germline CDR1 and CDR2: LNHDA and SQIVND (reference sequence). Trimming took off 7 bases at V and 4 bases at J, with 16 bases between the two ends. The CDR3 loop is CASTTLTRITEAFF. The CDR3 coding sequence is TGTGCCAGTACCACTCTCACGAGGATCACTGAAGCTTTCTTT.

The V and J genes are TRBV19 and TRBJ2-7; tentative D call: TRBD2 (6 bases). This CDR3 comprises 15 residues. V was trimmed by 5 bases and J by 1 base, leaving 15 bases between them. Germline values: CDR1 LNHDA, CDR2 SQIVND (reference sequence). CDR3 coding DNA: TGTGCCAGTAGTGCGGAGGGAATTCGGTCCTACGAGCAGTACTTC. It yields the protein CASSAEGIRSYEQYF.

The V gene is TRBV7-2, the J gene TRBJ2-2; 7 bases fit TRBD2. Trimming took 3 bases from V and 5 from J; bases not matched to a gene: 9. CDR3 length: 16 residues. Germline values: CDR1 SGHTA, CDR2 FQGNSA. The CDR3 coding sequence is TGTGCCAGCAGCTTGAGGGCGGGAGCCTATACCGGGGAGCTGTTTTTT. Its protein is CASSLRAGAYTGELFF.